This entry lists 12 T cell receptor beta chains sequenced from one sample in a study of CD8+CD57+ T cells in acquired aplastic anemia. TCR beta VDJ and CDR3 profiling used genomic DNA as template. TCRdb re-called the reads through MiXCR, storing one row per CDR3 protein. The data show 260,000 or so distinct CDR3 sequences, approximately 45% seen once. Sequencing was done on patients that had shown CD8+CD57+ cell expansion by flow cytometry. The sample taken for sequencing was sorted CD4+, CD8+, or CD8+CD57+ T cells (not recorded which) from PBMCs. All receptors come from a human donor with aplastic anemia.

This clonotype was counted ten times or more. The chain combines TRBV7-9 with TRBJ2-1, with unresolved D. The CDR3 loop spans 16 amino acids. Germline CDR1 reads SEHNR; CDR2 reads FQNEAQ (reference sequence). Trimming took 5 bases from V and 0 from J, leaving 14 bases between them. The CDR3 loop is CASSPNPRDSYNEQFF. The DNA for the CDR3 is TGTGCCAGCAGCCCAAATCCGAGAGACTCCTACAATGAGCAGTTCTTC.

Comments on this clonotype: A read error may be the cause here, since a much bigger clone is one base away. This CDR3 fails to terminate in the conserved phenylalanine or tryptophan, so it likely reflects a read error. The chain joins TRBV10-3 to TRBJ2-5; 9 bases agree with TRBD2. The CDR3 loop spans 14 amino acids. Germline assignment: CDR1 ENHRY and CDR2 SYGVKD. CDR3 coding DNA: TGTGCCAGCAGTGCTCTAGCGGGACAAGAGACCCAGTACTCC. This encodes CASSALAGQETQYS.

This clonotype occurred once. The chain has TRBV19 and TRBJ1-2, with a weak D call TRBD1 (6 bases). The CDR3 is 18 amino acids. V gave up 1 base and J gave up 4 bases, with 22 bases separating them. CDR1 LNHDA and CDR2 SQIVND come from the germline V gene (reference sequence). The CDR3 here is CASSIGGALELWTYGYTF. The DNA of the CDR3 is TGTGCCAGTAGTATAGGGGGGGCGCTCGAGCTATGGACCTATGGCTACACCTTC.

This clonotype was detected ten times or more. The chain uses TRBV5-1 and TRBJ2-1; TRBD2 agrees at 13 bases. The CDR3 extends over 19 amino acids. In germline, CDR1 is SGHRS, CDR2 YFSETQ. With V trimmed by 2 bases and J by 9 bases, 17 bases remained unmatched. This CDR3 reads CASSLTGTSGNLGSGEQFF. The CDR3, as DNA: TGCGCCAGCAGCTTAACCGGGACTAGCGGGAATCTTGGGTCAGGTGAGCAGTTCTTC.

This clonotype occurred many times. This rearrangement joins TRBV20-1 to TRBJ2-3; TRBD2 agrees at 7 bases. Trimming removed 6 bases from V and 1 base from J; junction bases left unmatched: 4. The CDR3 consists of 13 residues. From germline, CDR1 is DFQATT and CDR2 SNEGSKA (reference sequence). CDR3 residues: CSAHREGTDTQYF. The CDR3 region has the DNA TGCAGTGCCCATCGGGAGGGCACAGATACGCAGTATTTT.

The chain uses TRBV2 and TRBJ1-2; D may be TRBD1 (6 bases). V lost 2 bases, J lost 0 bases, and 13 bases lay in between. The CDR3 extends over 16 amino acids. Germline-derived CDR1 and CDR2 are SNHLY and FYNNEI. The CDR3 DNA reads as TGTGCCAGCAGTGAAAGGACAGTGGGGACTAACTATGGCTACACCTTC. This encodes CASSERTVGTNYGYTF.

This clonotype was observed once. The chain carries TRBV20-1 and TRBJ2-1; possibly TRBD1 or TRBD2 for D (5 bases each). There are 13 residues in the CDR3. CDR1 and CDR2 (germline): DFQATT, SNEGSKA (reference sequence). This CDR3 is CSVWDGGSYEQFF. CDR3 nucleotides: TGCAGCGTTTGGGACGGAGGTAGCTATGAGCAGTTCTTC.

In its sample, this clonotype was seen a few times. This chain connects TRBV6-2 or TRBV6-3 to TRBJ2-3, with D hard to call. Germline assignment: CDR1 MNHEY and CDR2 SVGEGT. This CDR3 comprises 15 residues. V lost 7 bases and J 4 bases, leaving 18 bases between the germline ends. DNA for the CDR3: TGTGCCAGCAAAACTACTACGGTAGTTGCAGATACGCAGTATTTT. Protein: CASKTTTVVADTQYF.

A single count supports this clonotype. The chain combines TRBV7-6 with TRBJ2-7; possibly TRBD1 for D (5 bases). This CDR3 has 15 amino acids. The V end lost 0 bases, the J end lost 0 bases, and 9 bases lay between the germline ends. Germline values: CDR1 SGHVS, CDR2 FNYEAQ. CDR3 coding DNA: TGTGCCAGCAGCTTAGCCCCGACAGTCTCCTACGAGCAGTACTTC. Protein product: CASSLAPTVSYEQYF. The entire variable domain, with the rest obtained from reference TRBV7-6 and TRBJ2-7, is as follows: GAGVSQSPRYKVTKRGQDVALRCDPISGHVSLYWYRQALGQGPEFLTYFNYEAQQDKSGLPNDRFSAERPEGSISTLTIQRTEQRDSAMYRCASSLAPTVSYEQYFGPGTRLTVT.

This clonotype has at least ten counts. The rearrangement links TRBV5-4 to TRBJ2-5; TRBD2 might be the D (7 bases). The CDR3 has 17 amino acids. Germline V gene sequence: CDR1 SGHNT, CDR2 YYREEE (reference sequence). V lost 0 bases and J 0 bases, leaving 15 bases between the germline ends. The CDR3 sequence is CASSLVGEGVYQETQYF. The DNA for the CDR3 is TGTGCCAGCAGCTTGGTAGGGGAGGGGGTGTACCAAGAGACCCAGTACTTC.

In this sample, this clonotype turned up a few times. This chain uses TRBV9 with TRBJ1-2, with a weak D call TRBD1 (6 bases). CDR1 SGDLS and CDR2 YYNGEE come from the germline V gene. The CDR3 is 14 residues long. V was pared by 0 bases and J by 5 bases, with 11 bases between. The CDR3 region is CASSVERDKYGYTF. In DNA form, the CDR3 reads TGTGCCAGCAGCGTAGAGCGGGACAAGTATGGCTACACCTTC.

The table lists this clonotype with many counts. V usage is TRBV20-1 and J usage is TRBJ1-5, with D hard to call. This CDR3 spans 12 amino acids. Germline V gives CDR1 DFQATT, CDR2 SNEGSKA (reference sequence). As DNA, the CDR3 is TGCACGAGGTGGTATAGCAATCAGCCCCAGCATTTT. Amino acid sequence: CTRWYSNQPQHF.